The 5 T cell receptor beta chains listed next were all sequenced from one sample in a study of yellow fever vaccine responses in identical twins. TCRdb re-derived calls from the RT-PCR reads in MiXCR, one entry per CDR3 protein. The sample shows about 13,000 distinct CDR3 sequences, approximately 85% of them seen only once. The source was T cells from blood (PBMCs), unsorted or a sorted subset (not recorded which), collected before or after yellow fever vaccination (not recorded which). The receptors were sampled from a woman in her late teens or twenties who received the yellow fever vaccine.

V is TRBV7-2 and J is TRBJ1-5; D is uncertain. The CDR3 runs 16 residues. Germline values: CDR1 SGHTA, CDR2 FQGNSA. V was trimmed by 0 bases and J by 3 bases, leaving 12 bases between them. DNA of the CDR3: TGTGCCAGCAGCTTAGCGGCCCGGGGATACAATCAGCCCCAGCATTTT. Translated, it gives CASSLAARGYNQPQHF.

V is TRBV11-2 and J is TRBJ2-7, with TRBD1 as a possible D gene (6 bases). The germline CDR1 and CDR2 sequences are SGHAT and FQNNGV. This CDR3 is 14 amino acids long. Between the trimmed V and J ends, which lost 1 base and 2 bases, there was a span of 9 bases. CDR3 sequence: CASSLVGQTYEQYF. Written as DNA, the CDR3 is TGTGCCAGCAGCTTAGTCGGACAGACCTACGAGCAGTACTTC.

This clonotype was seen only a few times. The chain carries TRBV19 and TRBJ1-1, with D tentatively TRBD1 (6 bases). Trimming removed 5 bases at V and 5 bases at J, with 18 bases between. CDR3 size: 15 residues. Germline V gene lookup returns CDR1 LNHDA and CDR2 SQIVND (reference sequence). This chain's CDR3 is CASSPSTGMGTEAFF. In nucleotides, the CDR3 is TGTGCCAGTAGTCCCTCTACAGGGATGGGTACTGAAGCTTTCTTT.

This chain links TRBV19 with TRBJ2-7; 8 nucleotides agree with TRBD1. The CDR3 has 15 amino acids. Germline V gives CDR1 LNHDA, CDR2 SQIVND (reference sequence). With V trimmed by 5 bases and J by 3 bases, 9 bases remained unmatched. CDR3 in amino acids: CASSPTTGVYYEQYF. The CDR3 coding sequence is TGTGCCAGTAGTCCGACGACAGGGGTTTACTACGAGCAGTACTTC. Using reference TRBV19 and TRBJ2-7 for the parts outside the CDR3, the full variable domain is DGGITQSPKYLFRKEGQNVTLSCEQNLNHDAMYWYRQDPGQGLRLIYYSQIVNDFQKGDIAEGYSVSREKKESFPLTVTSAQKNPTAFYLCASSPTTGVYYEQYFGPGTRLTVT.

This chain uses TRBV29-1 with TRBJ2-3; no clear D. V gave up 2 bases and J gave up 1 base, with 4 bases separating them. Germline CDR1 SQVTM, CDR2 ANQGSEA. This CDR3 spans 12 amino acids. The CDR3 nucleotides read TGCAGCGTTGAAAAAGGCACAGATACGCAGTATTTT. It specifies CSVEKGTDTQYF.